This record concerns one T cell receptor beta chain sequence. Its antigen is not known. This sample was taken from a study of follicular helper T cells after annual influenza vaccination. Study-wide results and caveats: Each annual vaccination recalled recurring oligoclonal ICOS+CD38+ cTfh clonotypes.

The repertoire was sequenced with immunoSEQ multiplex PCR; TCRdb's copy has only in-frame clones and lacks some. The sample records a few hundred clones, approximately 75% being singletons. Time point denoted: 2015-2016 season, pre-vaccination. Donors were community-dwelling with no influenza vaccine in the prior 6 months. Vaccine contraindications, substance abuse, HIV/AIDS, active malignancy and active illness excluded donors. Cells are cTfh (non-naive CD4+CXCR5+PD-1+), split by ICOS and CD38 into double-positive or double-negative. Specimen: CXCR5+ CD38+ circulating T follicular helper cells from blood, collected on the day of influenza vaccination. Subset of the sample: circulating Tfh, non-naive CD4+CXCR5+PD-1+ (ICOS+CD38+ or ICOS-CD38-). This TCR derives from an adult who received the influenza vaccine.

The CDR3 DNA reads as TGTGCCACCAGCAGAGATTCGGGGGGTGAGGGCACTGAAGCTTTCTTT. Translation: CATSRDSGGEGTEAFF. The J gene is TRBJ1-1, the V gene TRBV15; perhaps TRBD1 as D (5 bases). V was clipped by 0 bases and J by 4 bases, with 15 bases between them. CDR1 LNHNV and CDR2 YYDKDF come from the germline V gene (reference sequence). The CDR3 length is 16 residues.